This T cell receptor (beta chain) appears in the sequencing data of a study of vaccination effects on CD4 cells after COVID-19. For the study at large: Post-vaccine sampling occurred a median 72 days after the second dose.

Clones were sequenced by immunoSEQ multiplex PCR, and TCRdb holds only the in-frame ones, with some missing. The sample has some 68,000 clones; 80% to 85% are singletons. Sequencing followed a ViraFEST assay step that expanded antigen-specific CD4+ T cells with viral peptide pools. The culture ran for roughly 10 days before CD4+ T cells were isolated. Two-dose BNT162b2 or mRNA-1273 vaccination was given to participants. CDR3 length equals 15 residues. Per the germline V gene, CDR1 is SQVTM and CDR2 is ANQGSEA. V shed 7 bases and J shed 4 bases, with 19 bases lying between them. As regards this clone: As yet, its antigen is unknown.

The chain couples TRBV29-1 to TRBJ1-4; D gene unclear. The material was CD4+ T cells from PBMCs cultured with HCoV-229E spike peptides, obtained after COVID-19 vaccination. The sequence came from a human donor who received a COVID-19 vaccine. The CDR3 is CSASSSSRGNEKLFF. The CDR3 DNA sequence: TGCAGCGCCTCCTCCAGCTCCCGAGGTAATGAAAAACTGTTTTTT.